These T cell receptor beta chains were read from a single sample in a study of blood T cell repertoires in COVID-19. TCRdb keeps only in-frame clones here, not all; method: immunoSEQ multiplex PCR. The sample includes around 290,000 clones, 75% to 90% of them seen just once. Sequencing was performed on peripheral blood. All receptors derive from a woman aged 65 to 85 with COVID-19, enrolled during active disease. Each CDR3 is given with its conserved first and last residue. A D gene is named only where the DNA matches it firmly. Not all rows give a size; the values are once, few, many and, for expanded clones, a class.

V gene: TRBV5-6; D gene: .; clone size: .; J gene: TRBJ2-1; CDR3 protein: CASSLGANEQFF; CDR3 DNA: TGTGCCAGCAGCTTGGGGGCTAATGAGCAGTTCTTC
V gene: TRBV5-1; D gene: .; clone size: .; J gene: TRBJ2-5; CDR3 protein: CASSRDSAPGTQYF; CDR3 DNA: TGCGCCAGCAGCCGGGACTCCGCCCCAGGGACCCAGTACTTC
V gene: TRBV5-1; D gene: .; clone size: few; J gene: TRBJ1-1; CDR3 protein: CASSLLGAGNTEAFF; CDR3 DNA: TGCGCCAGCAGCTTGTTAGGGGCCGGGAACACTGAAGCTTTCTTT
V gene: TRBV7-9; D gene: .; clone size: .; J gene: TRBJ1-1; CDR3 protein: CASSLEVGGTEAFF; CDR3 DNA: TGTGCCAGCAGCTTAGAAGTTGGGGGGACTGAAGCTTTCTTT
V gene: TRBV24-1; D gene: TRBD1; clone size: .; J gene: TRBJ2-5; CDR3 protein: CATSEPGQGVETQYF; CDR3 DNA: TGTGCCACCAGTGAGCCGGGACAGGGAGTCGAGACCCAGTACTTC
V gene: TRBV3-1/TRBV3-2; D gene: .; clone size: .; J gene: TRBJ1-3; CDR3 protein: CASSQDHGWINSGNTIYF; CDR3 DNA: TGTGCCAGCAGCCAAGATCACGGGTGGATCAACTCTGGAAACACCATATATTTT
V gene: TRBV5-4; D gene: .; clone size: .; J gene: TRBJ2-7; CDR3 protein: CASSFTGVEQYF; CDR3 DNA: TGTGCCAGCAGCTTCACGGGGGTCGAGCAGTACTTC
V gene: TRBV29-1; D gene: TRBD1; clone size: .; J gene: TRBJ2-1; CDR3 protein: CSFLFRQGANEQFF; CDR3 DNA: TGCAGCTTCTTATTTAGACAGGGGGCCAATGAGCAGTTCTTC
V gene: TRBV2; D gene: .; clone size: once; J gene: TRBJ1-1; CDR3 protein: CAGRDTEAFF; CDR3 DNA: TGTGCAGGGCGGGACACTGAAGCTTTCTTT
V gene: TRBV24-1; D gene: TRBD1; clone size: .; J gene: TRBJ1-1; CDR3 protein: CATSDGGTDEAFF; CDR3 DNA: TGTGCCACCAGTGATGGGGGGACAGATGAAGCTTTCTTT
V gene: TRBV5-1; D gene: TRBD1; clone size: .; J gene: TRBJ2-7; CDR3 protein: CASSLVGGAQYEQYF; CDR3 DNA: TGCGCCAGCAGCTTGGTAGGGGGCGCGCAATACGAGCAGTACTTC
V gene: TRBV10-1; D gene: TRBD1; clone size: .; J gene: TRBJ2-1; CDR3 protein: CASSPTGGPYNEQFF; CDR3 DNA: TGCGCCAGCAGTCCGACAGGGGGGCCTTACAATGAGCAGTTCTTC
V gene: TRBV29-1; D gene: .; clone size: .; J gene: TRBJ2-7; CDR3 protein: CSVRQNEQYF; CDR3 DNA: TGCAGCGTTCGACAGAACGAGCAGTACTTC
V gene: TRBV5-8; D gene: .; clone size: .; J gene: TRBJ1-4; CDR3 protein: CASSLADSEKLFF; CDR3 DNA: TGTGCCAGCAGCTTGGCCGACAGTGAAAAACTGTTTTTT
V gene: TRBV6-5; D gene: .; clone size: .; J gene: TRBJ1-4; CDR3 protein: CASSYAGRINEKLFF; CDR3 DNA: TGTGCCAGCAGTTACGCAGGTAGGATTAATGAAAAACTGTTTTTT
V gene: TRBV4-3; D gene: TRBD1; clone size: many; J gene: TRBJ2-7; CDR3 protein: CASSQGTGDYEQYF; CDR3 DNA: TGCGCCAGCAGCCAAGGGACAGGGGATTACGAGCAGTACTTC
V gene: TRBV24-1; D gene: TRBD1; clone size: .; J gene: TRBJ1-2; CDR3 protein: CATSGTVDRDYGYTF; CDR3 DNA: TGTGCCACCAGTGGTACTGTCGACAGGGACTATGGCTACACCTTC
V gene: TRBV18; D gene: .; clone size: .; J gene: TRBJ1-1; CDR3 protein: CASSHSGVNTEAFF; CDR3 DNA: TGTGCCAGCTCACATAGCGGAGTTAACACTGAAGCTTTCTTT
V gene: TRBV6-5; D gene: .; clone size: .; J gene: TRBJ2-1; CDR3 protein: CASSSPGLYNEQFF; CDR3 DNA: TGTGCCAGCAGTTCCCCGGGACTCTACAATGAGCAGTTCTTC
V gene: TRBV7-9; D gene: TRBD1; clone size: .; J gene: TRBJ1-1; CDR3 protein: CASFGQANTEAFF; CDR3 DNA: TGTGCCAGCTTTGGACAGGCGAACACTGAAGCTTTCTTT
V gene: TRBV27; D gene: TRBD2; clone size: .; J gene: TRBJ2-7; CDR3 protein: CASSPRRLAGSSYEQYF; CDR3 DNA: TGTGCCAGCAGTCCCCGAAGACTAGCGGGGAGCTCCTACGAGCAGTACTTC
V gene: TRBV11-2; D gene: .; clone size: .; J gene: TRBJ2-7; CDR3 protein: CASSPRADYEQYF; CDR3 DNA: TGTGCCAGCAGCCCGCGAGCTGACTACGAGCAGTACTTC
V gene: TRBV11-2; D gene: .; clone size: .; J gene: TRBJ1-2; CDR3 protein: CASSLDRYNYGYTF; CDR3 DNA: TGTGCCAGCAGTCTCGACAGGTACAACTATGGCTACACCTTC
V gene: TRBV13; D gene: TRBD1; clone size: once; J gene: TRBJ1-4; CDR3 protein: CASSSGQGGEKLFF; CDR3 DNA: TGTGCCAGCAGCTCGGGACAGGGAGGCGAAAAACTGTTTTTT
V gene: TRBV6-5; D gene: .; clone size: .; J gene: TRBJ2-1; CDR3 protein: CASSQVGAYNEQFF; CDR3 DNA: TGTGCCAGCAGCCAGGTGGGAGCTTACAATGAGCAGTTCTTC
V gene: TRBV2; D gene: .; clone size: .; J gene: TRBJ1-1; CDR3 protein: CASSERAEAFF; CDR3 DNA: TGTGCCAGCAGTGAGAGGGCTGAAGCTTTCTTT